A single sample gave rise to the 24 T cell receptor beta chains below, sequenced in a study of metastatic and nonmetastatic thyroid tumors. TCRdb re-called clones from the PCR reads using MiXCR. The sample holds approximately 90,000 clones; roughly 8.6% are singletons and the top ten take 8.8%. No patient received treatment before thyroid surgery. Sequences were obtained from blood. These receptors were collected from a female donor with papillary thyroid cancer or a benign thyroid nodule (not recorded which). Some clones in this sample may be carry-over from other donors' samples.

This clone was counted at least ten times. The sample has other DNA sequences that encode this CDR3 too. V usage is TRBV2 and J usage is TRBJ2-7; weak D call: TRBD1 (7 bases). The CDR3 has 16 residues. Trimming cost V 6 bases and J 3 bases, with 21 bases left between them. Germline CDR1 and CDR2: SNHLY and FYNNEI. The CDR3 is CASSALPGGGNYEQYF. The CDR3 coding sequence is TGTGCCAGCAGCGCTTTGCCAGGGGGAGGAAACTACGAGCAGTACTTC.

By share of the sample, this clone is medium-sized. The chain links TRBV20-1 to TRBJ2-3; TRBD2 matches at 12 bases. Per the germline V gene, CDR1 is DFQATT and CDR2 is SNEGSKA (reference sequence). The V gene end was trimmed by 0 bases and the J gene end by 4 bases; junction bases not matched to a gene: 8. The CDR3 totals 17 residues. The CDR3 region has the DNA TGCAGTGCTAGAGATTATGGGACTAGCGGGTCATCAGATACGCAGTATTTT. It codes for CSARDYGTSGSSDTQYF.

This clone showed up many times. The genes are TRBV12-3 or TRBV12-4 and TRBJ1-5, with TRBD1 identical over 7 bases. Unmatched junction bases numbered 4, after V lost 5 bases and J lost 3 bases. The CDR3 contains 14 residues. CDR3 coding DNA: TGTGCCAGCAGTGGGACAGACACCAATCAGCCCCAGCATTTT. It specifies CASSGTDTNQPQHF.

Only a few counts were recorded for this clone. For the CDR3, the DNA is TGTGCCAGCAGTGAACTGACATGGAACTATGGCTACACCTTC. Encoded protein: CASSELTWNYGYTF. The chain uses TRBV6-1 and TRBJ1-2; D not certain. CDR1 is MNHNS, CDR2 SASEGT, per germline. Trimming removed 2 bases from V and 2 bases from J, with 9 bases in between. The CDR3 consists of 14 residues.

This clone was seen repeatedly, ten times or more. CDR3 in DNA: TGTGCCATCAGTGAGGGACAGGGTGAAAAACTGTTTTTT. Translated: CAISEGQGEKLFF. This sequence joins TRBV10-3 and TRBJ1-4, with 8 positions matching TRBD1. CDR3 length: 13 residues. Per the germline V gene, CDR1 is ENHRY and CDR2 is SYGVKD. V lost 2 bases to trimming and J lost 7 bases; unmatched junction nucleotides: 0.

This clone has a handful of counts. The rearrangement links TRBV29-1 to TRBJ2-2, with D maybe TRBD1 (7 bases). V was trimmed by 6 bases and J by 3 bases, leaving 20 bases between them. The CDR3 consists of 16 residues. Germline CDR1 and CDR2: SQVTM and ANQGSEA. The chain's CDR3 is CSVAPGQWRDTGELFF. CDR3 DNA sequence: TGCAGCGTCGCTCCGGGACAGTGGAGGGACACCGGGGAGCTGTTTTTT.

This clone was detected ten times or more. J is TRBJ2-7 and V is TRBV5-1; D not resolved. V lost 4 bases, J lost 4 bases, and 12 bases lay in between. CDR3 length: 13 amino acids. Germline values: CDR1 SGHRS, CDR2 YFSETQ. CDR3 DNA: TGCGCCAGCAGCGGTTGGATGCAGTACGAGCAGTACTTC. Translation: CASSGWMQYEQYF. The complete variable domain, with remaining parts taken from reference TRBV5-1 and TRBJ2-7, reads KAGVTQTPRYLIKTRGQQVTLSCSPISGHRSVSWYQQTPGQGLQFLFEYFSETQRNKGNFPGRFSGRQFSNSRSEMNVSTLELGDSALYLCASSGWMQYEQYFGPGTRLTVT.

Ten or more counts support this clone. V and J are TRBV2 and TRBJ1-5, with unresolved D. The germline gives CDR1 SNHLY, CDR2 FYNNEI. This CDR3 comprises 14 residues. Trimming removed 4 bases at V and 0 bases at J, with 7 bases between. CDR3 residues: CASSGLHSNQPQHF. The CDR3 DNA follows: TGTGCCAGCAGTGGACTCCATAGCAATCAGCCCCAGCATTTT.

This clone appeared a few times. One base away lies a much larger clone, so this may be a sequencing read error. This chain links TRBV10-2 with TRBJ2-7; D gene uncertain. CDR3 length: 13 amino acids. Germline assignment: CDR1 WSHSY and CDR2 SAAADI. Trimming cost V 4 bases and J 3 bases, with 10 bases left between them. This CDR3 is CASSGKQCYEQYF. CDR3 nucleotide sequence: TGCGCCAGCAGTGGCAAACAATGCTACGAGCAGTACTTC.

The table lists this clone with many counts. The V call is TRBV2, the J call TRBJ2-5, with 7 bases identical to TRBD1. V dropped 6 bases and J dropped 5; count of bases not matched to a gene: 15. The CDR3 has 16 residues. Germline lookup yields CDR1 SNHLY and CDR2 FYNNEI. The CDR3 here is CASSPKRTGPGETQYF. The CDR3 DNA reads TGTGCCAGCAGCCCGAAGAGGACAGGACCGGGGGAGACCCAGTACTTC.

This clone was counted many times. V and J are TRBV9 and TRBJ2-3; 10 bases agree with TRBD2. This CDR3 has 16 residues. Trimming removed 2 bases from V and 5 bases from J; junction bases left unmatched: 8. The germline CDR1 and CDR2 sequences are SGDLS and YYNGEE. This CDR3 is CASSVSRLAGKDTQYF. Here the CDR3 DNA reads TGTGCCAGCAGCGTTAGCCGACTAGCGGGTAAAGATACGCAGTATTTT.

Regarding this clone: A much larger clone lies a single base off, so this may be a read error. The chain recombines TRBV30 with TRBJ2-3; D perhaps matches TRBD1 (5 bases). CDR3 length equals 14 residues. Per germline, CDR1 GTSNPN and CDR2 SVGIG (reference sequence). For the CDR3, the DNA is TGTGCCTGGAGTGGGAGCTGGGGCACATATACGCAGTATTTT. It yields the protein CAWSGSWGTYTQYF.

This clone occurred many times. The chain joins TRBV12-3 or TRBV12-4 to TRBJ1-3; D not resolved. The V end was cut by 0 bases, the J end by 4 bases, with 7 bases between. This CDR3 spans 14 amino acids. The CDR3 bases are TGTGCCAGCAGTTTAGCGAGGCGCGGAAACACCATATATTTT. It specifies CASSLARRGNTIYF.

This clone has ten or more counts. The chain carries TRBV7-8 and TRBJ2-5; 13 nucleotides agree with TRBD2. V lost 5 bases and J lost 1; bases outside the gene matches: 7. The CDR3 extends over 17 amino acids. From germline, CDR1 is SGHVS and CDR2 FQNEAQ. Here the CDR3 DNA reads TGTGCCAGCAGCCTAACTAGCGGGGGGGCCTCCCAAGAGACCCAGTACTTC. Its translation: CASSLTSGGASQETQYF.

This chain links TRBV6-1 with TRBJ1-1; possibly TRBD1 for D (6 bases). Germline V gives CDR1 MNHNS, CDR2 SASEGT. CDR3 length: 15 residues. The germline V and J ends were trimmed by 1 base and 4 bases, with 13 bases remaining between them. The chain's CDR3 is CASSEVGSQGTEAFF. In DNA form, the CDR3 reads TGTGCCAGCAGTGAAGTCGGCTCACAGGGCACTGAAGCTTTCTTT.

The sample holds a few counts of this clone. The CDR3 nucleotides are TGTGCCAGCAGCGCGGGGGAAGCCGGTGAAAAACTGTTTTTT. Protein product: CASSAGEAGEKLFF. The rearrangement joins TRBV5-4 to TRBJ1-4; a weak D match, TRBD1 (5 bases). V was trimmed by 4 bases and J by 7 bases, leaving 14 bases between them. CDR1 is SGHNT, CDR2 YYREEE, per germline (reference sequence). CDR3 length: 14 residues.

The sample holds many counts of this clone. The rearrangement joins TRBV20-1 to TRBJ1-6; D possibly corresponds to TRBD1 (6 bases). V lost 2 bases and J 5 bases, leaving 10 bases between the germline ends. The germline gives CDR1 DFQATT, CDR2 SNEGSKA (reference sequence). The CDR3 runs 14 residues. CDR3: CSARLDRHNSPLHF. CDR3 nucleotide sequence: TGCAGTGCTAGATTGGACAGACATAATTCACCCCTCCACTTT.

This clone has more than one count but fewer than ten. A much larger clone differs by one base, so this may be a read error. This chain joins TRBV10-1 and TRBJ2-4; 7 bases line up with TRBD1. The CDR3 length is 14 residues. Per germline, CDR1 WNHNN and CDR2 SYGVQD (reference sequence). The CDR3: CASSEDRVKNIKYF. In nucleotides, the CDR3 is TGCGCCAGCAGTGAGGACAGGGTCAAAAACATTAAGTACTTC.

This clone was seen repeatedly, ten times or more. The chain couples TRBV6-2 or TRBV6-3 to TRBJ1-1, with D unclear. Trimming removed 2 bases from V and 1 base from J, with 5 bases in between. The length of the CDR3 is 13 residues. Germline lookup yields CDR1 MNHEY and CDR2 SVGEGT. The CDR3: CASSYGQNTEAFF. CDR3 coding DNA: TGTGCCAGCAGTTACGGGCAGAACACTGAAGCTTTCTTT.

This clone was counted ten times or more. The chain couples TRBV5-1 to TRBJ2-2; 16 bases fit TRBD2. The germline V gene encodes CDR1 SGHRS and CDR2 YFSETQ. The J segment lost 6 bases and the V segment lost 4 bases, leaving 6 bases of the junction unmatched. The CDR3 has 17 amino acids. CDR3 amino acids: CASSRAGTSGGAGELFF. DNA of the CDR3: TGCGCCAGCAGCCGCGCCGGGACTAGCGGGGGGGCCGGGGAGCTGTTTTTT.

This clone occurred many times. This same CDR3 is encoded by further DNA sequences in the sample. The genes are TRBV2 and TRBJ2-4, with D perhaps TRBD2 (6 bases). The V gene's germline CDR1 is SNHLY and CDR2 FYNNEI. V was trimmed by 6 bases and J by 0 bases, leaving 12 bases between them. This CDR3 region has 15 residues. The CDR3 DNA follows: TGTGCCAGCAGAGGACTACCCGAAGCCAAAAACATTCAGTACTTC. Its protein is CASRGLPEAKNIQYF.

This clone was counted many times. This chain joins TRBV5-6 and TRBJ2-1; D gene unclear. There are 14 residues in the CDR3. Germline CDR1 reads SGHDT; CDR2 reads YYEEEE. V was shortened by 5 bases and J by 2 bases, with 11 bases between the two germline ends. CDR3 in DNA: TGTGCCAGCAGATTTGGAAAGACCTACAATGAGCAGTTCTTC. Translation gives CASRFGKTYNEQFF. Full variable domain (rest looked up from reference TRBV5-6 and TRBJ2-1): DAGVTQSPTHLIKTRGQQVTLRCSPKSGHDTVSWYQQALGQGPQFIFQYYEEEERQRGNFPDRFSGHQFPNYSSELNVNALLLGDSALYLCASRFGKTYNEQFFGPGTRLTVL.

Turning to this clone: A clone one base away is much larger, so this may be a read error. Other DNA sequences from this sample encode an identical CDR3 as well. CDR3 sequence: CASSLTWGPETQYF. The DNA for the CDR3 is TGCGCCAGCAGCTTGACGTGGGGGCCGGAGACACAGTACTTC. The chain links TRBV5-1 to TRBJ2-5; maybe TRBD1 (6 bases). The CDR3 is 14 residues long. Germline lookup yields CDR1 SGHRS and CDR2 YFSETQ.

This clone was seen only a few times. A clone one base away is much larger, so this may be a read error. The chain carries TRBV25-1 and TRBJ1-1; no definite D call. V gave up 10 bases and J gave up 5 bases, with 17 bases separating them. Germline V gene data show CDR1 as MGHDK and CDR2 as SYGVNS. CDR3 size: 13 residues. In DNA, the CDR3 is TGTGCCATCCCGGTCATACCGGGGACTGAAGCTTTCTTT. It is translated as CAIPVIPGTEAFF.